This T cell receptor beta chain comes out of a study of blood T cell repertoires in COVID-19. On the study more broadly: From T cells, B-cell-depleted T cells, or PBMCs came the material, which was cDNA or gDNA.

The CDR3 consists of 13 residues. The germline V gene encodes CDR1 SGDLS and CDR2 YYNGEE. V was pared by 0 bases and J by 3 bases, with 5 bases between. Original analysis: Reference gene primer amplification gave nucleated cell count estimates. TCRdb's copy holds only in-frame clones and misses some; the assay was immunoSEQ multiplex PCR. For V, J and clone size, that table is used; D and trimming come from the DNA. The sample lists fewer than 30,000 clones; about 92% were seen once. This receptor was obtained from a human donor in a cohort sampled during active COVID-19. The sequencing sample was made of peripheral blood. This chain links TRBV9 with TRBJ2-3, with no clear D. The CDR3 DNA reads TGTGCCAGCAGCGTAGAGCCGACAGATACGCAGTATTTT. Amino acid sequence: CASSVEPTDTQYF.